The rows below give T cell receptor beta chains drawn from one sample of a study of blood T cells in healthy people across ages. TCRdb reprocessed the 5' RACE reads via MiXCR and lists one record per CDR3 protein. Seen here are 550,000 to 800,000 distinct CDR3 sequences, about a third observed once, and the top ten hold 15% to 17%. Sequenced sample: blood. These receptors originate from a woman aged 80 or older in good health. The CDR3 runs from the conserved cysteine through the conserved F or W. The D gene is left open where the match is weak. Rows give clone size only sometimes, using once, few, many, or a class for an expanded clone.

many	TRBD2	TRBV7-3	TRBJ2-1	TGTGCCAGCAGCCTCAGACCGGGACTAGCGGGGAACAATGAGCAGTTCTTC	CASSLRPGLAGNNEQFF
.	TRBD1	TRBV20-1	TRBJ2-7	TGCAGTGCTACCTCGGGACAGGGAGGATCCTACGAGCAGTACTTC	CSATSGQGGSYEQYF
.	.	TRBV6-1	TRBJ2-2	TGTGCCAGCAGTGAAAATCCAGGGCTTCCCGGGGAGCTGTTTTTT	CASSENPGLPGELFF
many	.	TRBV2	TRBJ2-1	TGTGCCAGCAGTTCCCCGAAGGTCCCGTCCTACAATGAGCAGTTCTTC	CASSSPKVPSYNEQFF
.	TRBD1	TRBV12-3/TRBV12-4	TRBJ2-4	TGTGCCAGCAGTGCCAGGGGGAAGGAGCCCAAAAACATTCAGTACTTC	CASSARGKEPKNIQYF
many	TRBD1	TRBV5-1	TRBJ2-6	TGCGCCAGCAGCCCTCCGGGACAGGGGGTAAGAGTCCTGACTTTC	CASSPPGQGVRVLTF
.	.	TRBV20-1	TRBJ2-7	TGCAGTGCTAGAGATTCGGTCGTATCCTACGAGCAGTACTTC	CSARDSVVSYEQYF
many	TRBD2	TRBV7-2	TRBJ2-5	TGTGCCAGCAGCTTAGCGGAACTAGCGGGGGGCTCGGGTACCCAGTACTTC	CASSLAELAGGSGTQYF
.	TRBD2	TRBV7-2	TRBJ2-1	TGTGCCAGCAGCTTAGTGGGACTAGTAGTCAATGAGCAGTTCTTC	CASSLVGLVVNEQFF
many	.	TRBV7-2	TRBJ2-3	TGTGCCAGCAGCCCGACGGCTAGCACAGATACGCAGTATTTT	CASSPTASTDTQYF
.	TRBD1	TRBV20-1	TRBJ1-6	TGCAGTGCTAGAATGCCGGCAGGGGGCGCGAATCCACCCCTCCACTTT	CSARMPAGGANPPLHF
many	.	TRBV7-8	TRBJ2-5	TGTGCCAGCTCCCGGGGGTGGGCTGGAGAGACCCAGTACTTC	CASSRGWAGETQYF
.	TRBD1	TRBV14	TRBJ1-4	TGTGCCAGCAGCCAAGTGACAGGGGGCGCTTATGAAAAACTGTTTTTT	CASSQVTGGAYEKLFF
.	TRBD2	TRBV7-2	TRBJ2-3	TGTGCCAGCAGCTTCTCCCCCACCCAATTAGCGGGAGGAATAGATACGCAGTATTTT	CASSFSPTQLAGGIDTQYF
many	TRBD2	TRBV15	TRBJ2-3	TGTGCCACCAGCACCGGGGGGTTCACAGATACGCAGTATTTT	CATSTGGFTDTQYF
many	.	TRBV4-3	TRBJ2-5	TGCGCCAGCAGCCAAGTTGTGACTGGGGGGTCGGAGACCCAGTACTTC	CASSQVVTGGSETQYF
.	.	TRBV11-2	TRBJ1-1	TGTGCCAGCAGCAAGATCAGGGGTTTTAACACTGAAGCTTTCTTT	CASSKIRGFNTEAFF
.	.	TRBV6-1	TRBJ2-7	TGTGCCAGCACGATTAGCTTCGGTTACGAGCAGTACTTC	CASTISFGYEQYF
.	.	TRBV28	TRBJ1-4	TGTGCCAGCAGTGGGGGGGGCTCATATGAAAAACTGTTTTTT	CASSGGGSYEKLFF
once	TRBD1	TRBV20-1	TRBJ2-7	TGCAGTGCTAGAGGTCCGGGACAGGGGAGCGAGCAGTACTTC	CSARGPGQGSEQYF
few	.	TRBV6-5	TRBJ2-1	TGTGCCAGCAGTTATTTCCTGACCGGGACGGGCAAAAGGAACAATAAGCAGTTCTTC	CASSYFLTGTGKRNNKQFF
.	.	TRBV10-3	TRBJ1-4	TGTGCCATCAGTGCGGACGCCTTGGGGAAAAAACTGTTTTTT	CAISADALGKKLFF
many	.	TRBV11-2	TRBJ1-5	TGTGCCAGCAGCCGACCGGGTTCTCAGCCCCAGCATTTT	CASSRPGSQPQHF
few	TRBD2	TRBV6-5	TRBJ2-3	TGTGCCAGCAGTTACGATAGCGGGGGGCGGGTAGATACGCAGTATTTT	CASSYDSGGRVDTQYF
few	.	TRBV6-5	TRBJ1-1	TGTGCCAGCGGCCCGAACGAAGCTTTCTTT	CASGPNEAFF
.	.	TRBV5-5	TRBJ2-5	TGTGCCAGCAGCTCCATGGCAGTCCAAGAGACCCAGTACTTC	CASSSMAVQETQYF
many	TRBD2	TRBV10-3	TRBJ2-6	TGTGCCTCGGGACCGGGAGGGTCTGGGGCCAACGTCCTGACTTTC	CASGPGGSGANVLTF
many	TRBD1	TRBV13	TRBJ1-2	TGTGCCAGCAGCCTGCCCGGGACAGGGACCTATGGCTACACCTTC	CASSLPGTGTYGYTF
.	.	TRBV3-1	TRBJ2-5	TGTGCCAGCAGCCGGGCGCACCCCGGGCAGACCCAGTACTTC	CASSRAHPGQTQYF
.	TRBD1	TRBV10-3	TRBJ2-3	TGTGCCATCACAGACGGCAGGGGGTTAACAGATACGCAGTATTTT	CAITDGRGLTDTQYF
.	TRBD2	TRBV4-2	TRBJ2-1	TGTGCCAGCAGCCAAGGCACACCGGGGGGGGATGAGCAGTTCTTC	CASSQGTPGGDEQFF
.	.	TRBV5-1	TRBJ2-5	TGCGCCAGCAGCTGGGCTCGTGGACGGACTCAAGAGACCCAGTACTTC	CASSWARGRTQETQYF
.	TRBD2	TRBV19	TRBJ2-7	TGTGCCCGTAGTAGGTCCTCCGGGACTAGCGGCTACGAGCAGTACTTC	CARSRSSGTSGYEQYF
few	TRBD2	TRBV19	TRBJ2-1	TGTGCCAGTAGAAGCGGGGGGTCGACCTACAATGAGCAGTTCTTC	CASRSGGSTYNEQFF
many	TRBD1	TRBV27	TRBJ1-2	TGTGCCAGCAGTTTAAGGAGGGGGACAGGGTCTAACTATGGCTACACCTTC	CASSLRRGTGSNYGYTF
many	.	TRBV7-3	TRBJ2-3	TGTGCCAGCAGCCCCCAGGGGGGGGGCACAACAGATACGCAGTATTTT	CASSPQGGGTTDTQYF
many	.	TRBV9	TRBJ1-6	TGTGCCAGCAGCGTAAGTGGCGAATCACCCCTCCACTTT	CASSVSGESPLHF
many	TRBD1	TRBV7-9	TRBJ1-1	TGTGCCAGCAGCACCCGGGACAGGGAGGGCGAAAACACTGAAGCTTTCTTT	CASSTRDREGENTEAFF
many	TRBD2	TRBV2	TRBJ2-5	TGTGCCAGCACCGAAGGTGGAGCGGGGGGGCTGCTGACCCCAGAGACCCAGTACTTC	CASTEGGAGGLLTPETQYF
.	TRBD1	TRBV4-1	TRBJ2-5	TGCGCCAGCAGCCAGACAGGGGGCACGGAGACCCAGTACTTC	CASSQTGGTETQYF
.	.	TRBV10-3	TRBJ2-1	TGTACCACCCGGGGCTTAGCGAGAGTCTCCTACAATGAGCAGTTCTTC	CTTRGLARVSYNEQFF
many	.	TRBV27	TRBJ2-7	TGTGCCAGCAGTTTTCTCAACTGGGGAGGCAGGGATAACGAGCAGTACTTC	CASSFLNWGGRDNEQYF
many	TRBD1	TRBV11-2	TRBJ2-1	TGTGCCAGCAGCTTAGGAGACAGGGGTGACAATGAGCAGTTCTTC	CASSLGDRGDNEQFF
.	TRBD2	TRBV29-1	TRBJ2-1	TGCAGCGTTGAAGGGGGACTAGCGGGAGGAAATGAGCAGTTCTTC	CSVEGGLAGGNEQFF
many	.	TRBV4-2	TRBJ1-4	TGTGCCAGCAGCCAGGGCAGATCCGGGAATAATGAAAAACTGTTTTTT	CASSQGRSGNNEKLFF
many	.	TRBV3-1	TRBJ2-7	TGTGCCAGCAGCCGCAGAGGAGCCGGGACAAAGAGCTCCTACGAGCAGTACTTC	CASSRRGAGTKSSYEQYF
.	.	TRBV7-2	TRBJ2-2	TGTGCCAGCAGCGACCCGAGGGGATCCGGGGAGCTGTTTTTT	CASSDPRGSGELFF
.	TRBD1	TRBV6-5	TRBJ2-7	TGTGCCAGCAGTTTCGGACAGGGCCGGTACGAGCAGTACTTC	CASSFGQGRYEQYF
few	.	TRBV7-9	TRBJ1-1	TGTGCCAGCAGCTTAGCTCCGACGCTGAGGAACACTGAAGCTTTCTTT	CASSLAPTLRNTEAFF
many	TRBD2	TRBV3-1	TRBJ2-5	TGTGCCAGCAGCCAGGGACTAGCCCGGGAGACCCAGTACTTC	CASSQGLARETQYF
many	.	TRBV4-1	TRBJ2-1	TGCGCCAGCAGCCAAATCCAAAACAATGAGCAGTTCTTC	CASSQIQNNEQFF
.	TRBD2	TRBV7-2	TRBJ2-7	TGTGCCAGCAGCGTAGTGCCTAGCGGGTCCTCCTACGAGCAGTACTTC	CASSVVPSGSSYEQYF